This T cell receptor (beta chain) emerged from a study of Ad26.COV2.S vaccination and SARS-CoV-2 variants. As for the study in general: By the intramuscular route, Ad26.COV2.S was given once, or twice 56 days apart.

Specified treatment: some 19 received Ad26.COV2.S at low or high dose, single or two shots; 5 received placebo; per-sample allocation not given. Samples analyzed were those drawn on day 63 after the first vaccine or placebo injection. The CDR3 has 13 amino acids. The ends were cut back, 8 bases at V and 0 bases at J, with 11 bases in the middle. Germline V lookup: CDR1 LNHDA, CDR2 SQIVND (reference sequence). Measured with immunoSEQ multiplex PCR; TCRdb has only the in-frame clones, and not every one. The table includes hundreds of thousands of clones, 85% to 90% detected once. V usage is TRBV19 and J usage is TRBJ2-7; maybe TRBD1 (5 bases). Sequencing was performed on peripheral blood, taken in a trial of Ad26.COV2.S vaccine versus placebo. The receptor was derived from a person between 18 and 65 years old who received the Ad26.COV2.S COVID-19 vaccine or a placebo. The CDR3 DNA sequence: TGTGCCAGTTCCTGGACACTCTCCTACGAGCAGTACTTC. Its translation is CASSWTLSYEQYF.